These 9 T cell receptor beta chains share one sample of origin, sequenced in a study of T cells in Graves' hyperthyroidism and ophthalmopathy. RNA transcripts gave rise to amplified TCR beta CDR3 regions. TCR CDR3 regions were first amplified by RT-PCR with HTBI primers. Each CDR3 protein gets one entry after TCRdb re-called the multiplex PCR reads with MiXCR. The table shows 400,000 to 600,000 distinct CDR3 sequences, with around 16% occurring only once. The sample was blood. Receptors were obtained from a woman under 40 with Graves' ophthalmopathy.

This clonotype showed up many times. The J gene is TRBJ2-7, the V gene TRBV29-1; TRBD2 matches 9 bases. Germline values: CDR1 SQVTM, CDR2 ANQGSEA. V lost 1 base to trimming and J lost 6 bases; unmatched junction nucleotides: 4. This CDR3 has 13 residues. The CDR3 DNA reads TGCAGCGTTGAAGGCGGGAGGGCTGGCGAGCAGTACTTC. It is translated as CSVEGGRAGEQYF.

This clonotype was detected many times. The chain recombines TRBV28 with TRBJ2-7; 13 bases line up with TRBD2. Germline V gene data show CDR1 as MDHEN and CDR2 as SYDVKM. The CDR3 has 16 residues. The V segment lost 4 bases and the J segment 2 bases; nucleotides outside the gene matches: 5. The CDR3 nucleotides read TGTGCCAGCAGTTCGGGACTAGCGGGATTCGCCTACGAGCAGTACTTC. Its translation is CASSSGLAGFAYEQYF.

The gene calls are TRBV9 and TRBJ2-3; possible D gene TRBD2, 6 bases. Germline V gives CDR1 SGDLS, CDR2 YYNGEE. V was cut by 4 bases and J by 2 bases, with 14 bases left in between. The CDR3 loop spans 15 amino acids. For the CDR3, the DNA is TGTGCCAGCAGCCACGCGGGACCGTCCACAGATACGCAGTATTTT. Translating it yields CASSHAGPSTDTQYF. The variable domain in full, completed from reference TRBV9 and TRBJ2-3, reads DSGVTQTPKHLITATGQRVTLRCSPRSGDLSVYWYQQSLDQGLQFLIQYYNGEERAKGNILERFSAQQFPDLHSELNLSSLELGDSALYFCASSHAGPSTDTQYFGPGTRLTVL.

This clonotype was found many times. This chain links TRBV2 with TRBJ2-1; D is possibly TRBD1 or TRBD2 (5 bases each). This CDR3 comprises 16 residues. Germline V CDR1 and CDR2: SNHLY, FYNNEI. Trimming removed 3 bases from V and 3 bases from J, with 15 bases in between. CDR3 bases: TGTGCCAGCAGTGAGGGGACCCAACAAATCTACAATGAGCAGTTCTTC. Its protein is CASSEGTQQIYNEQFF.

This clonotype occurred many times. The genes are TRBV28 and TRBJ2-1; D not resolved. The germline CDR1 and CDR2 sequences are MDHEN and SYDVKM. CDR3 length equals 12 residues. Trimming stripped 3 bases from V and 8 bases from J, with 8 bases between. Here the CDR3 DNA reads TGTGCCAGCAGTTTGTCCCCAGATGAGCAGTTCTTC. Translating it yields CASSLSPDEQFF.

This clonotype was recorded at least ten times. The chain employs TRBV27 and TRBJ2-7, with TRBD1 identical over 9 bases. Germline CDR1 MNHEY, CDR2 SMNVEV (reference sequence). J lost 6 bases, V lost 2 bases, and 11 bases had no gene match. The CDR3 totals 16 residues. Here the CDR3 DNA reads TGTGCCAGCAGTTTACGCCAGGGACAGGGAGTGGGCGAGCAGTACTTC. Translated, it gives CASSLRQGQGVGEQYF.

The sample holds many counts of this clonotype. The V and J genes are TRBV5-1 and TRBJ2-7, with 7 positions matching TRBD1. The CDR3 length is 14 residues. The germline V gene encodes CDR1 SGHRS and CDR2 YFSETQ. The V segment lost 3 bases and the J segment 3 bases; nucleotides outside the gene matches: 6. The CDR3 region is CASSWMTGFYEQYF. CDR3 DNA: TGCGCCAGCAGCTGGATGACAGGGTTCTACGAGCAGTACTTC. Combining the CDR3 with reference TRBV5-1 and TRBJ2-7 gives the whole variable domain KAGVTQTPRYLIKTRGQQVTLSCSPISGHRSVSWYQQTPGQGLQFLFEYFSETQRNKGNFPGRFSGRQFSNSRSEMNVSTLELGDSALYLCASSWMTGFYEQYFGPGTRLTVT.

This rearrangement joins TRBV28 to TRBJ2-2; possibly TRBD1 for D (5 bases). Per germline, CDR1 MDHEN and CDR2 SYDVKM. Trimming removed 5 bases at V and 4 bases at J, with 8 bases between. CDR3 length equals 13 residues. CDR3 sequence (DNA): TGTGCCAGCAGTAGAAGGGGCACCGGGGAGCTGTTTTTT. Protein: CASSRRGTGELFF.

This clonotype was picked up a small number of times. The chain carries TRBV13 and TRBJ2-3; 7 positions match TRBD2. Germline loops: CDR1 PRHDT, CDR2 FYEKMQ (reference sequence). The ends lost 0 bases at V and 4 bases at J; junction bases unmatched: 13. The CDR3 is made up of 18 amino acids. Here the CDR3 DNA reads TGTGCCAGCAGCTTAGGGGCGGGAGTACGCTTCAAGGCAGATACGCAGTATTTT. It encodes CASSLGAGVRFKADTQYF.